What follows are 4 T cell receptor beta chains derived from one specimen sequenced in a study of blood T cell repertoires in COVID-19 (dated by TCRdb to the early 2020s). The library was built by means of the immunoSEQ multiplex PCR assay. The immuneACCESS repertoire file appears here via TCRdb, limited to in-frame rearrangements. These files lack a portion of the clones; in checked studies, under half of the deficit traces to unresolved V genes, and the cause of the others is not known. The table for this sample lists over 150,000 clones; approximately 85% of them were counted only once. The ten largest clonotypes hold approximately 0.6% of the sample. Input material: peripheral blood. The receptors shown here come from a man in his fifties or sixties with COVID-19, enrolled during active disease.

The CDR3 DNA follows: TGTGCCAGCAGCTCTAGCGGGGGGACAGATACGCAGTATTTT. It encodes CASSSSGGTDTQYF. The chain combines TRBV7-2 with TRBJ2-3; 11 bases are shared with TRBD2. The CDR3 loop spans 14 amino acids. CDR1 and CDR2 (germline): SGHTA, FQGNSA. The V segment lost 4 bases and the J segment 3 bases; nucleotides outside the gene matches: 0.

The rearrangement links TRBV6-2 or TRBV6-3 to TRBJ2-7, with 7 bases matching TRBD2. CDR3 size: 15 residues. CDR1 and CDR2 from the germline V gene are MNHEY and SVGEGT. V lost 0 bases and J lost 4; bases outside the gene matches: 6. In DNA form, the CDR3 reads TGTGCCAGCAGTTACTCGATCGGGGGGAGGTACGAGCAGTACTTC. It yields the protein CASSYSIGGRYEQYF.

The chain combines TRBV4-2 with TRBJ2-7; 8 bases match TRBD1. The CDR3 covers 14 residues. Germline-derived CDR1 and CDR2 are LGHNA and YNFKEQ. The V segment lost 4 bases and the J segment 6 bases; nucleotides outside the gene matches: 8. CDR3 loop: CASSPQDRVGEQYF. The CDR3 bases are TGTGCCAGCAGCCCCCAGGACAGGGTCGGCGAGCAGTACTTC.

The chain employs TRBV27 and TRBJ2-7; 9 positions agree with TRBD1. The CDR3 is 15 amino acids. Trimming removed 5 bases from V and 2 bases from J; junction bases left unmatched: 7. Germline CDR1 reads MNHEY; CDR2 reads SMNVEV (reference sequence). CDR3 nucleotides: TGTGCCAGCAGTCGTGCGGGACAGGGAGCCTACGAGCAGTACTTC. It yields the protein CASSRAGQGAYEQYF.